This TCR beta chain was found in a study of beta chain features in type 1 diabetes. As for the study in general: Taken together, all samples contributed 107,917,701 examined sorted cells.

The sequenced template was cDNA made from the entire isolated RNA. The repertoire was sequenced with immunoSEQ multiplex PCR; TCRdb's copy has only in-frame clones and lacks some. The table includes hundreds of thousands of clones, over 12% detected once. Broader study findings: Significant though moderate, a shortening of TCRB CDR3s appeared in all four CD4+ subsets of Type 1 diabetes patients.

This CDR3 has 14 residues. The germline V gene has CDR1 LNHNV and CDR2 YYDKDF (reference sequence). V gave up 8 bases and J gave up 0 bases, with 13 bases separating them. Concerning this clone itself: Its antigen is not known.

The chain recombines TRBV15 with TRBJ1-1, with D perhaps matching TRBD1 (6 bases). The clonotype was recovered from a man between 18 and 29 years old with type 1 diabetes. Sequencing was carried out using naive CD4+ T cells from blood. The CDR3: CATRRPGVNTEAFF. The CDR3 nucleotides are TGTGCCACCCGCCGTCCAGGGGTGAACACTGAAGCTTTCTTT.